This T cell receptor beta chain was recorded in a study of cytomegalovirus exposure and HLA in healthy donors. General study points: The study recorded 150 to 200 TCR beta chains that were cytomegalovirus-associated. Owing to their indistinguishability, certain V segments, notably TRBV6-2 and TRBV6-3, were excluded.

This clone was counted between two and nine times. Its antigen remains unknown. This PCR relied on a set of 60 Vbeta primers and 13 Jbeta primers. The method was immunoSEQ multiplex PCR; TCRdb's version includes in-frame clones alone and lacks a portion of them. The table lists 150,000 to 200,000 clones, less than 90% of them singletons. This CDR3 comprises 14 residues. Germline loops: CDR1 MNHNY, CDR2 SVGAGI (reference sequence). Trimming shortened V by 1 base and J by 8 bases, and 12 bases separated the two germline ends. The sample taken for sequencing was PBMCs. This chain links TRBV6-6 with TRBJ2-1; D perhaps matches TRBD1 (6 bases). This clonotype was sampled from a girl under three years old in good health and CMV-seronegative. This CDR3 is CASSYWARGDEQFF. The CDR3 bases are TGTGCCAGCAGTTACTGGGCCAGGGGCGATGAGCAGTTCTTC.